This T cell receptor (beta chain) was obtained from a study of shared clonotypes between healthy human individuals. The wider study: Three plates were used per donor for CD4 naive, three for CD4 memory, two for CD8 naive and one for CD8 memory.

Positive CCR7 selection of CD45RO-negative cells yielded the naive CD8 cells, and terminally differentiated effector memory CD45RA+ cells were excluded. The donors, all of them Caucasian adults, lived in Nashville, Tennessee. Overall study findings and caveats: Clonotype sharing across donors was expected to vary with sequencing depth. Non-shared clonotypes displayed generation probabilities falling below those of clonotypes present in all four donors.

The germline gives CDR1 MNHEY, CDR2 SMNVEV (reference sequence). The junction had 7 bases not matched to a gene; V was cut back by 6 bases and J by 7 bases. CDR3 size: 14 residues. For this clone: Its specificity is unknown.

The data were produced by immunoSEQ multiplex PCR, yet TCRdb's version contains in-frame clones alone and is incomplete. The sample lists about 600,000 clones; roughly 98% were seen once. The V gene is TRBV27, the J gene TRBJ2-7, with 12 nucleotides matching TRBD1. The sequence was collected from a man aged 25 to 45 in good health. The specimen was naive CD8+ T cells sorted from blood. The DNA for the CDR3 is TGTGCCAGCAGGAGGGGACAGGGGGCAAGGGAGCAGTACTTC. This translates into CASRRGQGAREQYF.